This entry is about one T cell receptor (beta chain). The antigen remains unidentified. This entry is derived from a study of cytomegalovirus exposure and HLA in healthy donors. Study information: Within the Caucasian-associated ancestry cluster were about 81% of the approximately 390 genotyped donors.

Sampled while nominally healthy, donors likely had unrecorded immune exposures. General study points: Researchers catalogued about 150 TCR beta chains as cytomegalovirus-associated.

J gave up 4 bases and V 7 bases, and 9 bases lay outside the gene matches. Germline CDR1 and CDR2: SQVTM and ANQGSEA. The CDR3 covers 13 residues. Primers for the PCR totalled 60 Vbeta and 13 Jbeta. TCRdb keeps only in-frame clones here, not all; method: immunoSEQ multiplex PCR. The sample has about 130,000 clones, 64% seen once; the top ten hold 2% to 3%. This TCR came from a woman in her thirties or forties in good health and CMV-seronegative. The chain has TRBV29-1 and TRBJ1-2; TRBD1 matches at 7 bases. The sample comprised PBMCs. The DNA of the CDR3 is TGCAGCGCTAATATACAGGGGACCTATGGCTACACCTTC. This codes for CSANIQGTYGYTF.